This TCR beta chain was captured by sequencing in a study of cytomegalovirus exposure and HLA in healthy donors. The PCR used 60 Vbeta and 13 Jbeta primers. Generated by immunoSEQ multiplex PCR, the TCRdb table keeps only in-frame clones and is missing some. The sample carries 75,000 to 95,000 clones, approximately 69% recorded once. Germline V CDR1 and CDR2: PRHDT, FYEKMQ (reference sequence). This CDR3 spans 14 amino acids. V was clipped by 6 bases and J by 5 bases; unmatched bases: 7. Sequenced input: PBMCs. This TCR derives from a woman aged 50 to 65 in good health and CMV-seropositive. V gene TRBV13 combines with J gene TRBJ2-1; 7 nucleotides match TRBD2. This CDR3 is CASSPPGTNNEQFF. In DNA form, the CDR3 reads TGTGCCAGCAGTCCTCCCGGGACTAACAATGAGCAGTTCTTC.